The 26 T cell receptor beta chains in this list originate from one sample, sequenced in a study of shared clonotypes between healthy human individuals. Libraries were prepared by immunoSEQ multiplex PCR; TCRdb keeps only in-frame clonotypes and omits some of them. Among hundreds of thousands of clones listed, around 72% were seen once. The sequenced material came from memory CD4+ T cells sorted from blood. Regarding subset: CD45RA-negative fraction. These receptors came from a woman aged 30 to 39 in good health.

The chain uses TRBV5-1 and TRBJ2-1; 9 bases agree with TRBD2. Germline assignment: CDR1 SGHRS and CDR2 YFSETQ. After removal of 3 bases from V and 3 bases from J, the junction contained 1 base not matched to a gene. The CDR3 has 14 residues. As DNA, the CDR3 is TGCGCCAGCAGCTCGACTAGCGGCTACAATGAGCAGTTCTTC. Translated: CASSSTSGYNEQFF.

The chain combines TRBV7-8 with TRBJ2-1; the D call may be TRBD1 or TRBD2 (6 bases each). This CDR3 contains 15 residues. Germline CDR1 and CDR2: SGHVS and FQNEAQ. The ends were cut back, 1 base at V and 4 bases at J, with 11 bases in the middle. Written as DNA, the CDR3 is TGTGCCAGCAGCTTAGTGGGGGGCTTTTACAATGAGCAGTTCTTC. Protein sequence: CASSLVGGFYNEQFF.

This chain uses TRBV5-1 with TRBJ1-2, with D possibly matching TRBD1 (5 bases). Germline lookup yields CDR1 SGHRS and CDR2 YFSETQ. The CDR3 sequence is 15 residues long. V shed 4 bases and J shed 4 bases, with 17 bases lying between them. The CDR3 sequence: CASSVRKGTGYGYTF. As DNA, the CDR3 is TGCGCCAGCAGCGTGAGAAAGGGGACGGGCTATGGCTACACCTTC.

J is TRBJ2-1 and V is TRBV11-2; tentative D call: TRBD2 (6 bases). With 1 base removed from V and 4 bases from J, the gap between germline ends came to 11 bases. This CDR3 contains 15 residues. CDR1 and CDR2 from the germline V gene are SGHAT and FQNNGV. The CDR3 spells CASSLGSSAYNEQFF. The CDR3 nucleotides are TGTGCCAGCAGCTTAGGTTCTAGCGCTTACAATGAGCAGTTCTTC.

This sequence joins TRBV19 and TRBJ2-1; 10 nucleotides line up with TRBD2. With 7 bases clipped from V and 0 bases from J, the junction kept 3 bases outside the gene matches. Germline-derived CDR1 and CDR2 are LNHDA and SQIVND (reference sequence). The length of the CDR3 is 15 residues. CDR3 nucleotides: TGTGCCAGTATTTCTAGCGGGAGCTCCTACAATGAGCAGTTCTTC. Protein product: CASISSGSSYNEQFF.

CDR3 sequence (DNA): TGTGCCAGTACCCCCCAAAGTGAGGCCGAGGGGCCCCAGCATTTT. This sequence encodes CASTPQSEAEGPQHF. The chain joins TRBV19 to TRBJ1-5; no clear D gene. Looked up from germline, CDR1 is LNHDA and CDR2 is SQIVND (reference sequence). V was pared by 7 bases and J by 9 bases, with 22 bases between. This CDR3 has 15 residues. Complete variable domain (other parts from reference TRBV19 and TRBJ1-5): DGGITQSPKYLFRKEGQNVTLSCEQNLNHDAMYWYRQDPGQGLRLIYYSQIVNDFQKGDIAEGYSVSREKKESFPLTVTSAQKNPTAFYLCASTPQSEAEGPQHFGDGTRLSIL.

The rearrangement links TRBV2 to TRBJ2-7; no definite D call. Germline V gene lookup returns CDR1 SNHLY and CDR2 FYNNEI. The V and J ends lost 6 bases and 2 bases respectively, with 8 bases between them. The CDR3 has 12 amino acids. The DNA for the CDR3 is TGTGCCAGCAGCTCCGACACCTACGAGCAGTACTTC. Residues: CASSSDTYEQYF.

The chain combines TRBV28 with TRBJ1-2; D unclear. V was cut by 2 bases and J by 7 bases, with 17 bases left in between. The germline V gene has CDR1 MDHEN and CDR2 SYDVKM. CDR3 length equals 15 residues. This CDR3 is CASSLKRANLRGYTF. The CDR3 nucleotides read TGTGCCAGCAGTTTAAAGAGGGCCAACTTGCGTGGCTACACCTTC.

The chain has TRBV18 and TRBJ1-1; 7 bases match TRBD1. Trimming took 2 bases from V and 1 from J; bases not matched to a gene: 4. CDR1 KGHSH and CDR2 LQKENI come from the germline V gene. This CDR3 comprises 15 residues. The CDR3 sequence is CASSPGTDENTEAFF. Here the CDR3 DNA reads TGTGCCAGCTCACCAGGGACAGACGAGAACACTGAAGCTTTCTTT.

This chain connects TRBV5-1 to TRBJ1-2, with 7 bases fitting TRBD1. This CDR3 has 13 residues. The V gene end was trimmed by 5 bases and the J gene end by 1 base; junction bases not matched to a gene: 2. Germline V gives CDR1 SGHRS, CDR2 YFSETQ. CDR3 protein: CASSPGGNYGYTF. The CDR3, as DNA: TGCGCCAGCAGTCCAGGGGGTAACTATGGCTACACCTTC.

This chain links TRBV28 with TRBJ2-7; 12 bases are a match to TRBD1. The CDR3 runs to 18 residues. Germline CDR1 MDHEN, CDR2 SYDVKM. The trim removed 7 bases at V and 8 bases at J, leaving 21 bases unmatched. The chain's CDR3 is CASIHPGTGGHPRDKQYF. CDR3 in DNA: TGTGCCAGCATCCACCCTGGGACAGGGGGCCATCCAAGGGATAAGCAGTACTTC.

The chain carries TRBV7-6 and TRBJ1-1; D might be TRBD1 (6 bases). V was shortened by 7 bases and J by 1 base, with 13 bases between the two germline ends. This CDR3 has 14 residues. Per germline, CDR1 SGHVS and CDR2 FNYEAQ. The CDR3 region has the DNA TGTGCCAGCACCGGGGGGCAGGGGAACACTGAAGCTTTCTTT. This encodes CASTGGQGNTEAFF.

This chain uses TRBV29-1 with TRBJ1-1; no clear D gene. Germline V lookup: CDR1 SQVTM, CDR2 ANQGSEA. Trimming shortened V by 8 bases and J by 3 bases, and 19 bases separated the two germline ends. This CDR3 comprises 14 residues. This CDR3 reads CSTHSRVGDTEAFF. The CDR3 DNA sequence: TGCAGCACGCATAGTAGGGTTGGGGACACTGAAGCTTTCTTT. The full variable domain, rest sourced from reference TRBV29-1 and TRBJ1-1, is SAVISQKPSRDICQRGTSLTIQCQVDSQVTMMFWYRQQPGQSLTLIATANQGSEATYESGFVIDKFPISRPNLTFSTLTVSNMSPEDSSIYLCSTHSRVGDTEAFFGQGTRLTVV.

This clone was found a few times. The rearrangement links TRBV6-5 to TRBJ1-1; 8 nucleotides agree with TRBD1. Looked up from germline, CDR1 is MNHEY and CDR2 is SVGAGI. Germline trimming cut 5 bases from V and 6 bases from J; bases unmatched to any gene: 5. This CDR3 is built from 13 residues. The CDR3 is CASSLDRGAEAFF. The DNA for the CDR3 is TGTGCCAGCAGTCTTGACAGGGGCGCTGAAGCTTTCTTT.

The V and J genes are TRBV18 and TRBJ2-7; 7 nucleotides align to TRBD2. The V segment lost 8 bases and the J segment 1 base; nucleotides outside the gene matches: 11. Germline values: CDR1 KGHSH, CDR2 LQKENI. The CDR3 loop spans 15 amino acids. CDR3: CASSPPGLGSYEQYF. The CDR3 DNA reads TGTGCCAGCAGCCCCCCCGGACTAGGTTCCTACGAGCAGTACTTC.

The rearrangement uses TRBV6-6 and TRBJ2-3, with 7 bases identical to TRBD2. Looked up from germline, CDR1 is MNHNY and CDR2 is SVGAGI (reference sequence). This CDR3 comprises 14 residues. The J segment lost 4 bases and the V segment lost 0 bases, leaving 1 base of the junction unmatched. The CDR3 region is CASSYSTSSDTQYF. The DNA for the CDR3 is TGTGCCAGCAGTTACTCGACTAGCTCAGATACGCAGTATTTT.

Concerning this clone itself: The sample contains more than one DNA sequence encoding this CDR3. The chain recombines TRBV28 with TRBJ1-2; D is unresolved. The CDR3 is 12 residues long. The germline CDR1 and CDR2 sequences are MDHEN and SYDVKM. V dropped 5 bases and J dropped 3 bases, with 7 bases sitting between them. CDR3 in amino acids: CASSLTYYGYTF. The CDR3 nucleotides are TGTGCCAGCAGTCTGACATACTATGGCTACACCTTC.

This chain connects TRBV19 to TRBJ1-1; possibly TRBD1 for D (5 bases). Germline CDR1 LNHDA, CDR2 SQIVND (reference sequence). Trimming cost V 4 bases and J 7 bases, with 10 bases left between them. The CDR3 totals 12 residues. CDR3 residues: CASSTRVGEAFF. CDR3 nucleotide sequence: TGTGCCAGTAGTACCAGGGTGGGTGAAGCTTTCTTT.

This clone was detected only a few times. The chain employs TRBV18 and TRBJ2-7; perhaps D is TRBD1 or TRBD2 (5 bases each). Germline V gene data show CDR1 as KGHSH and CDR2 as LQKENI. V dropped 3 bases and J dropped 5 bases, with 17 bases sitting between them. The CDR3 spans 15 residues. The CDR3 nucleotides are TGTGCCAGCTCACCGGGGGACCGCGCCGCCCACGAGCAGTACTTC. Its protein product is CASSPGDRAAHEQYF.

Of note for this clone: At one of its ends the junction is not consistent with the germline gene, which may arise from a read error. This specimen includes other DNA sequences encoding the same CDR3. The chain carries TRBV2 and TRBJ2-5; no clear D. CDR1 SNHLY and CDR2 FYNNEI come from the germline V gene. The CDR3 totals 15 residues. The CDR3 here is CASSGPLAVQETQYF. The CDR3 DNA reads TGTGCCAGCAGTGGGCCCTTGGCGGTCCAAGAGACTCAGTACTTC. Variable domain in full (rest from reference TRBV2 and TRBJ2-5): EPEVTQTPSHQVTQMGQEVILRCVPISNHLYFYWYRQILGQKVEFLVSFYNNEISEKSEIFDDQFSVERPDGSNFTLKIRSTKLEDSAMYFCASSGPLAVQETQYFGPGTRLLVL.

The rearrangement joins TRBV18 to TRBJ2-3; no reliable D call. The CDR3 has 13 residues. CDR1 and CDR2 (germline): KGHSH, LQKENI. V lost 0 bases and J 3 bases, leaving 4 bases between the germline ends. CDR3 in DNA: TGTGCCAGCTCACCACCAAAGACAGATACGCAGTATTTT. Translating gives CASSPPKTDTQYF.

This clone appeared a few times. Additional DNA sequences in this sample encode the identical CDR3. The J gene is TRBJ1-5, the V gene TRBV2; no clear D. The CDR3 totals 14 residues. With 3 bases removed from V and 0 bases from J, the gap between germline ends came to 6 bases. Germline V gives CDR1 SNHLY, CDR2 FYNNEI. DNA for the CDR3: TGTGCCAGCAGTGACAGTTATAGCAATCAGCCCCAGCATTTT. Its protein product is CASSDSYSNQPQHF.

This chain connects TRBV6-5 to TRBJ2-5; no firm D call. The CDR3 covers 15 residues. V lost 4 bases and J lost 2, with 14 bases in between. Germline V CDR1 and CDR2: MNHEY, SVGAGI. The CDR3 is CASSSRGSRQETQYF. DNA for the CDR3: TGTGCCAGCAGTTCCCGTGGATCGCGGCAAGAGACCCAGTACTTC.

The gene calls are TRBV2 and TRBJ2-6; D possibly corresponds to TRBD1 (5 bases). V lost 5 bases, J lost 1 base, and 6 bases lay in between. Per the germline V gene, CDR1 is SNHLY and CDR2 is FYNNEI. The CDR3 has 14 residues. The CDR3 loop reads CASSRQSGANVLTF. The CDR3, as DNA: TGTGCCAGCAGTCGACAGTCTGGGGCCAACGTCCTGACTTTC.

As regards this clone: Other DNA sequences of this sample code for an identical CDR3. V is TRBV5-1 and J is TRBJ2-6, with D perhaps TRBD1 or TRBD2 (5 bases each). The CDR3 has 15 amino acids. Deletions cut 1 base from V and 4 bases from J, with 9 bases between. Per germline, CDR1 SGHRS and CDR2 YFSETQ. CDR3 protein: CASSLSGTGANVLTF. DNA of the CDR3: TGCGCCAGCAGCTTGTCAGGGACCGGGGCCAACGTCCTGACTTTC.

The chain joins TRBV5-1 to TRBJ1-1; no definite D call. Germline V lookup: CDR1 SGHRS, CDR2 YFSETQ. This CDR3 comprises 18 residues. V was shortened by 4 bases and J by 0 bases, with 22 bases between the two germline ends. The CDR3 here is CASSIMPGMREMNTEAFF. CDR3 DNA sequence: TGCGCCAGCAGCATAATGCCGGGGATGAGGGAGATGAACACTGAAGCTTTCTTT.